The next 30 T cell receptor beta chains were all read from a single sample in a study of OX40 agonist ivuxolimab in advanced cancers. Clones were read by immunoSEQ multiplex PCR, and TCRdb kept only the in-frame ones, dropping some. The repertoire holds some 79,000 clones, with about 93% as singletons. The source was CD4+ or CD8+ T cells sorted from blood, collected in a trial of the OX40 agonist ivuxolimab. The receptor source for this set is an adult with an advanced solid tumor such as melanoma, head and neck, liver or kidney cancer.

The chain employs TRBV30 and TRBJ1-2, with a weak D call TRBD1 (5 bases). V was trimmed by 1 base and J by 4 bases, leaving 13 bases between them. CDR3 length: 14 amino acids. Per the germline V gene, CDR1 is GTSNPN and CDR2 is SVGIG (reference sequence). This CDR3 is CAWSARQGSYGYTF. CDR3 bases: TGTGCCTGGAGTGCACGCCAGGGTAGCTATGGCTACACCTTC.

The chain joins TRBV18 to TRBJ2-5; 11 positions match TRBD1. The CDR3 extends over 16 amino acids. V was clipped by 1 base and J by 7 bases; unmatched bases: 8. Germline V CDR1 and CDR2: KGHSH, LQKENI. CDR3 residues: CASSPRTGGGLGTQYF. As DNA, the CDR3 is TGTGCCAGCTCACCACGGACAGGGGGCGGCCTAGGGACCCAGTACTTC. Variable domain in full (rest from reference TRBV18 and TRBJ2-5): NAGVMQNPRHLVRRRGQEARLRCSPMKGHSHVYWYRQLPEEGLKFMVYLQKENIIDESGMPKERFSAEFPKEGPSILRIQQVVRGDSAAYFCASSPRTGGGLGTQYFGPGTRLLVL.

The V and J genes are TRBV28 and TRBJ2-1, with no clear D. The length of the CDR3 is 11 residues. The germline V and J ends were trimmed by 10 bases and 10 bases, with 14 bases remaining between them. Germline loops: CDR1 MDHEN, CDR2 SYDVKM. This CDR3 is CATTRGNEQFF. The CDR3 coding sequence is TGTGCCACCACCCGTGGAAACGAGCAGTTCTTC. Filled out from reference TRBV28 and TRBJ2-1, the complete variable domain reads DVKVTQSSRYLVKRTGEKVFLECVQDMDHENMFWYRQDPGLGLRLIYFSYDVKMKEKGDIPEGYSVSREKKERFSLILESASTNQTSMYLCATTRGNEQFFGPGTRLTVL.

The gene calls are TRBV11-2 and TRBJ2-7; D might be TRBD2 (6 bases). CDR1 and CDR2 from the germline V gene are SGHAT and FQNNGV. V lost 2 bases and J lost 7, with 15 bases in between. The CDR3 is 14 amino acids. CDR3: CASSLMGRAGEQYF. CDR3 in DNA: TGTGCCAGCAGCTTAATGGGCAGGGCGGGAGAGCAGTACTTC.

This chain joins TRBV7-2 and TRBJ1-2; TRBD1 is a possible D gene (6 bases). V lost 1 base and J lost 0, with 12 bases in between. The CDR3 sequence is 16 residues long. From germline, CDR1 is SGHTA and CDR2 FQGNSA. CDR3 DNA sequence: TGTGCCAGCAGCTTAGATGGGGGCGGTTCTAACTATGGCTACACCTTC. Its protein is CASSLDGGGSNYGYTF. Supplemented by reference TRBV7-2 and TRBJ1-2, the full variable domain reads GAGVSQSPSNKVTEKGKDVELRCDPISGHTALYWYRQSLGQGLEFLIYFQGNSAPDKSGLPSDRFSAERTGGSVSTLTIQRTQQEDSAVYLCASSLDGGGSNYGYTFGSGTRLTVV.

The chain uses TRBV12-5 and TRBJ2-3, with D perhaps TRBD1 or TRBD2 (5 bases each). The V gene's germline CDR1 is LGHNT and CDR2 FRNRAP. The CDR3 has 16 amino acids. The germline V and J ends were trimmed by 1 base and 3 bases, with 14 bases remaining between them. The CDR3 loop is CASGLGRGRRTDTQYF. The CDR3, as DNA: TGTGCTAGTGGTTTGGGCCGGGGCAGAAGAACAGATACGCAGTATTTT.

V usage is TRBV5-6 and J usage is TRBJ1-4; TRBD1 aligns across 7 bases. J was trimmed by 6 bases and V by 0 bases; bases with no gene match: 5. CDR1 is SGHDT, CDR2 YYEEEE, per germline. CDR3 length: 15 residues. In DNA form, the CDR3 reads TGTGCCAGCAGCTTGGTGACAGGGTGGGATGAAAAACTGTTTTTT. Translating gives CASSLVTGWDEKLFF.

This sequence joins TRBV30 and TRBJ1-5; 8 positions match TRBD1. The CDR3 extends over 15 amino acids. CDR1 and CDR2 from the germline V gene are GTSNPN and SVGIG (reference sequence). V lost 0 bases, J lost 7 bases, and 8 bases stayed unmatched. DNA of the CDR3: TGTGCCTGGAGTGTACGTGGACAGGGAGACCAGCCCCAGCATTTT. Its protein is CAWSVRGQGDQPQHF. Drawing the rest from reference TRBV30 and TRBJ1-5, the complete variable domain is SQTIHQWPATLVQPVGSPLSLECTVEGTSNPNLYWYRQAAGRGLQLLFYSVGIGQISSEVPQNLSASRPQDRQFILSSKKLLLSDSGFYLCAWSVRGQGDQPQHFGDGTRLSIL.

The V gene is TRBV10-3, the J gene TRBJ2-1; D call uncertain. V was trimmed by 2 bases and J by 6 bases, leaving 5 bases between them. CDR1 ENHRY and CDR2 SYGVKD come from the germline V gene. The CDR3 length is 12 residues. CDR3 in amino acids: CAISERFNEQFF. CDR3 in DNA: TGTGCCATCAGTGAGCGGTTCAATGAGCAGTTCTTC.

V gene TRBV7-6 combines with J gene TRBJ1-4; TRBD1 matches at 7 bases. V lost 1 base and J lost 4; bases outside the gene matches: 6. This CDR3 region has 16 residues. CDR1 and CDR2 from the germline V gene are SGHVS and FNYEAQ. The CDR3 is CASSLGFRGNNEKLFF. In DNA form, the CDR3 reads TGTGCCAGCAGCTTAGGATTCAGGGGGAATAATGAAAAACTGTTTTTT.

DNA of the CDR3: TGTGCCAGCTCACCTTCTCGCGGCGAGCAGTACTTC. Translation gives CASSPSRGEQYF. This rearrangement joins TRBV18 to TRBJ2-7, with D hard to call. CDR1 and CDR2 from the germline V gene are KGHSH and LQKENI. The CDR3 loop spans 12 amino acids. The V gene lost 3 bases and the J gene lost 6 bases, with 9 bases spanning the gap. Filled out from reference TRBV18 and TRBJ2-7, the complete variable domain reads NAGVMQNPRHLVRRRGQEARLRCSPMKGHSHVYWYRQLPEEGLKFMVYLQKENIIDESGMPKERFSAEFPKEGPSILRIQQVVRGDSAAYFCASSPSRGEQYFGPGTRLTVT.

The chain links TRBV28 to TRBJ2-7, with D hard to call. Germline values: CDR1 MDHEN, CDR2 SYDVKM. Trimming pared 3 bases from V and 1 base from J, leaving 7 bases between. The length of the CDR3 is 13 residues. The CDR3 DNA sequence: TGTGCCAGCAGTTTCCCCATTTCCTACGAGCAGTACTTC. It specifies CASSFPISYEQYF.

The J gene is TRBJ2-7, the V gene TRBV10-1; TRBD2 aligns across 13 bases. The CDR3 sequence is 15 residues long. V lost 4 bases to trimming and J lost 0 bases; unmatched junction nucleotides: 0. Germline V CDR1 and CDR2: WNHNN, SYGVQD (reference sequence). CDR3 sequence: CASSGTSGSSYEQYF. In nucleotides, the CDR3 is TGCGCCAGCAGTGGGACTAGCGGGAGCTCCTACGAGCAGTACTTC.

The V and J genes are TRBV28 and TRBJ1-6; possibly TRBD1 for D (5 bases). From germline, CDR1 is MDHEN and CDR2 SYDVKM. Trimming shortened V by 6 bases and J by 6 bases, and 15 bases separated the two germline ends. The length of the CDR3 is 15 residues. CDR3 loop: CASSPLQGVNSPLHF. DNA for the CDR3: TGTGCCAGCAGCCCCCTCCAGGGAGTTAATTCACCCCTCCACTTT.

The rearrangement links TRBV4-3 to TRBJ2-2; TRBD2 aligns across 7 bases. This CDR3 region has 16 residues. Germline CDR1 LGHNA, CDR2 YSLEER. V lost 0 bases, J lost 7 bases, and 8 bases stayed unmatched. CDR3 protein: CASSQDRAGDVGELFF. DNA of the CDR3: TGCGCCAGCAGCCAAGACCGGGCGGGAGATGTCGGGGAGCTGTTTTTT.

The genes are TRBV2 and TRBJ1-5; 7 nucleotides align to TRBD1. The CDR3 is made up of 14 amino acids. The V and J ends lost 5 bases and 7 bases, in that order; junction bases with no gene match: 8. Germline V CDR1 and CDR2: SNHLY, FYNNEI. CDR3 loop: CASSSTGVRQPQHF. Written as DNA, the CDR3 is TGTGCCAGCAGTTCAACAGGGGTGAGACAGCCCCAGCATTTT.

This chain uses TRBV6-1 with TRBJ1-2; tentative D call: TRBD1 (5 bases). CDR3 length equals 14 residues. Germline CDR1 is MNHNS and CDR2 is SASEGT. Between the trimmed V and J ends, which lost 1 base and 6 bases, there was a span of 12 bases. The CDR3 is CASSEVVGADGYTF. The CDR3 DNA follows: TGTGCCAGCAGTGAAGTTGTAGGGGCGGATGGCTACACCTTC.

With regard to this clone: The junction does not match germline at one end; this may be a read error. V and J are TRBV7-8 and TRBJ2-1, with D possibly TRBD2 on 6 matching bases. The CDR3 runs 12 residues. Germline CDR1 is SGHVS and CDR2 is FQNEAQ. CDR3 nucleotide sequence: TGCCCACGGGGGTTCTCCTACAATGAGCAGTTCTTC. Translating gives CPRGFSYNEQFF.

This chain uses TRBV10-3 with TRBJ2-7; D could derive from TRBD1 or TRBD2 (5 bases each). From germline, CDR1 is ENHRY and CDR2 SYGVKD. V lost 4 bases, J lost 5 bases, and 9 bases lay in between. The CDR3 is 12 residues long. CDR3 nucleotide sequence: TGTGCCATCAGTGTGGGGGTTCACGAGCAGTACTTC. This translates into CAISVGVHEQYF.

The chain combines TRBV25-1 with TRBJ2-1; TRBD1 matches at 9 bases. Trimming cost V 7 bases and J 7 bases; bases outside gene matches: 11. Germline CDR1 is MGHDK and CDR2 is SYGVNS. This CDR3 has 15 residues. The CDR3 reads CASKGANRGLNEQFF. The CDR3, as DNA: TGTGCCAGCAAAGGTGCTAACAGGGGGCTGAATGAGCAGTTCTTC.

The J gene is TRBJ2-5, the V gene TRBV5-1; tentative D call: TRBD2 (5 bases). The V gene lost 0 bases and the J gene lost 0 bases, with 12 bases spanning the gap. The CDR3 is 16 residues long. Per the germline V gene, CDR1 is SGHRS and CDR2 is YFSETQ. The CDR3, as DNA: TGCGCCAGCAGCTTGGCCCCACTAGAGAACCAAGAGACCCAGTACTTC. This sequence encodes CASSLAPLENQETQYF.

The V and J genes are TRBV6-5 and TRBJ2-7; weak D call: TRBD2 (5 bases). CDR1 MNHEY and CDR2 SVGAGI come from the germline V gene. Trimming stripped 8 bases from V and 2 bases from J, with 16 bases between. The CDR3 sequence is 14 residues long. CDR3 bases: TGTGCCAGCCGCGGGTGGGCGGCGCCCTACGAGCAGTACTTC. Protein sequence: CASRGWAAPYEQYF.

The chain is built from TRBV2 and TRBJ1-1; D is uncertain. The CDR3 length is 13 residues. Trimming pared 4 bases from V and 4 bases from J, leaving 10 bases between. Germline V gene lookup returns CDR1 SNHLY and CDR2 FYNNEI. The CDR3 sequence is CASSVTGSTEAFF. CDR3 nucleotide sequence: TGTGCCAGCAGTGTAACTGGGAGCACTGAAGCTTTCTTT.

The chain couples TRBV19 to TRBJ2-5; D not certain. The germline V gene encodes CDR1 LNHDA and CDR2 SQIVND (reference sequence). Trimming took 5 bases from V and 5 from J, leaving 21 bases between them. This CDR3 spans 16 amino acids. CDR3 sequence reads: CASSRSDVGVVETQYF. The CDR3 DNA reads TGTGCCAGTAGTCGATCTGATGTTGGGGTGGTGGAGACCCAGTACTTC.

The chain employs TRBV7-6 and TRBJ2-5, with a possible D match to TRBD2 (5 bases). There are 15 residues in the CDR3. V was trimmed by 2 bases and J by 1 base, leaving 11 bases between them. Per germline, CDR1 SGHVS and CDR2 FNYEAQ. In nucleotides, the CDR3 is TGTGCCAGCAGCTTAAAACGGGATCCCCAAGAGACCCAGTACTTC. Protein sequence: CASSLKRDPQETQYF.

The rearrangement uses TRBV19 and TRBJ2-5; the D gene is possibly TRBD2 (5 bases). The ends were cut back, 7 bases at V and 2 bases at J, with 20 bases in the middle. CDR3 length: 16 residues. Germline loops: CDR1 LNHDA, CDR2 SQIVND (reference sequence). CDR3 in DNA: TGTGCCAGTAACGAGGGTGGTGTAGGACCTCAAGAGACCCAGTACTTC. It codes for CASNEGGVGPQETQYF.

The chain links TRBV6-4 to TRBJ1-1; the match to TRBD1 covers 10 bases. The J segment lost 5 bases and the V segment lost 6 bases, leaving 3 bases of the junction unmatched. This CDR3 contains 13 residues. In germline, CDR1 is MRHNA, CDR2 SNTAGT. DNA of the CDR3: TGTGCCAGCAGGGGACAGGGGAGTACTGAAGCTTTCTTT. As protein: CASRGQGSTEAFF.

The genes are TRBV19 and TRBJ2-3; maybe TRBD2 (5 bases). V lost 9 bases, J lost 3 bases, and 16 bases lay in between. CDR1 is LNHDA and CDR2 is SQIVND in the germline V gene (reference sequence). This CDR3 spans 14 amino acids. The CDR3 sequence: CASTLVGETDTQYF. The CDR3 DNA reads as TGTGCCAGCACTCTCGTGGGAGAGACAGATACGCAGTATTTT. Full variable domain (rest looked up from reference TRBV19 and TRBJ2-3): DGGITQSPKYLFRKEGQNVTLSCEQNLNHDAMYWYRQDPGQGLRLIYYSQIVNDFQKGDIAEGYSVSREKKESFPLTVTSAQKNPTAFYLCASTLVGETDTQYFGPGTRLTVL.

V gene TRBV7-2 combines with J gene TRBJ1-4; perhaps TRBD1 as D (6 bases). The V gene lost 5 bases and the J gene lost 3 bases, with 19 bases spanning the gap. Germline CDR1 is SGHTA and CDR2 is FQGNSA. CDR3 length equals 17 residues. CDR3 sequence reads: CASSLSMYRAPNEKLFF. Here the CDR3 DNA reads TGTGCCAGCAGCCTATCAATGTACAGGGCCCCTAATGAAAAACTGTTTTTT.

The chain links TRBV18 to TRBJ1-2, with 7 nucleotides matching TRBD1. The CDR3 is made up of 14 amino acids. Germline V lookup: CDR1 KGHSH, CDR2 LQKENI. V lost 4 bases to trimming and J lost 5 bases; unmatched junction nucleotides: 7. DNA of the CDR3: TGTGCCAGCTCACACACAGGGGCTGGATATGGCTACACCTTC. Translated: CASSHTGAGYGYTF.